Presented here are 24 T cell receptor beta chains from one specimen sequenced in a study of cytomegalovirus exposure and HLA in healthy donors. The PCR employed 60 Vbeta primers together with 13 Jbeta primers. This table comes from immunoSEQ multiplex PCR, and its TCRdb copy is limited to in-frame clones, with some not included. The sample lists 150,000 to 200,000 clones, more than 70% occurring once. The sequencing sample was made of PBMCs. The source is a boy under 18 in good health and CMV-seronegative.

V usage is TRBV28 and J usage is TRBJ2-1, with 13 positions matching TRBD2. V shed 8 bases and J 0 bases; nucleotides not matched to a gene: 25. Germline V lookup: CDR1 MDHEN, CDR2 SYDVKM. This CDR3 has 23 amino acids. The CDR3 nucleotides read TGTGCCAGCTTCCCAACCGCCCTGGGACTAGCGGGACCAACTTACAACTCCTACAATGAGCAGTTCTTC. Protein: CASFPTALGLAGPTYNSYNEQFF.

This clone was picked up one time. The chain employs TRBV9 and TRBJ2-5, with TRBD1 matching 7 bases. The CDR3 runs 14 residues. CDR1 SGDLS and CDR2 YYNGEE come from the germline V gene. After removal of 3 bases from V and 5 bases from J, the junction contained 7 bases not matched to a gene. CDR3 nucleotide sequence: TGTGCCAGCAGCGGGGACAGTTCCATGGAGACCCAGTACTTC. It codes for CASSGDSSMETQYF.

CDR3 residues: CASSAQGGTYGYTF. The CDR3 DNA sequence: TGTGCCAGCAGCGCCCAGGGCGGGACCTATGGCTACACCTTC. The chain recombines TRBV2 with TRBJ1-2; TRBD1 might be the D (5 bases). Per the germline V gene, CDR1 is SNHLY and CDR2 is FYNNEI. Trimming pared 6 bases from V and 4 bases from J, leaving 15 bases between. The CDR3 length is 14 residues.

This rearrangement joins TRBV5-6 to TRBJ1-1, with a weak D call TRBD1 (5 bases). Germline CDR1 is SGHDT and CDR2 is YYEEEE. The CDR3 length is 16 residues. V was clipped by 6 bases and J by 10 bases, with 28 bases between them. This chain's CDR3 is CASTSDPRDYKVGAFF. For the CDR3, the DNA is TGTGCCAGCACCTCGGACCCCCGGGACTACAAAGTAGGAGCTTTCTTT.

The CDR3 DNA reads as TGCGCCAGCAGCCTAATAGCGGGGGGCCATTCCTACAATGAGCAGTTCTTC. Translating gives CASSLIAGGHSYNEQFF. This sequence joins TRBV4-1 and TRBJ2-1; TRBD2 matches at 10 bases. The CDR3 is 17 residues long. Unmatched junction bases numbered 7, after V lost 4 bases and J lost 1 base. Germline V gives CDR1 MGHRA, CDR2 YSYEKL.

CDR3: CASRPWTGVYDTQYF. CDR3 nucleotide sequence: TGTGCCAGCCGACCCTGGACAGGGGTATACGATACGCAGTATTTT. The chain combines TRBV6-5 with TRBJ2-3, with 9 bases matching TRBD1. In germline, CDR1 is MNHEY, CDR2 SVGAGI. Losses at the gene ends were 8 bases for V and 6 bases for J; bases not matched to a gene: 12. This CDR3 has 15 residues.

CDR3 protein: CSGRLAGTYEQYF. CDR3 DNA sequence: TGCAGCGGTAGACTAGCGGGAACGTACGAGCAGTACTTC. The gene calls are TRBV29-1 and TRBJ2-7; 11 bases match TRBD2. V was clipped by 7 bases and J by 4 bases; unmatched bases: 6. Germline lookup yields CDR1 SQVTM and CDR2 ANQGSEA. This CDR3 has 13 residues.

The chain couples TRBV28 to TRBJ1-4, with 10 bases that match TRBD1. With V trimmed by 4 bases and J by 10 bases, 15 bases remained unmatched. Germline CDR1 reads MDHEN; CDR2 reads SYDVKM. The CDR3 totals 17 residues. The CDR3 sequence is CASSSRGQGGFRGKLFF. For the CDR3, the DNA is TGTGCCAGCAGTTCTCGCGGACAGGGGGGATTTCGGGGAAAACTGTTTTTT.

As for this clone: The identical CDR3 is also encoded by other nucleotide sequences in the sample. This chain links TRBV9 with TRBJ2-1; D ambiguous. The germline gives CDR1 SGDLS, CDR2 YYNGEE. The CDR3 consists of 12 residues. V was shortened by 0 bases and J by 9 bases, with 7 bases between the two germline ends. The CDR3 sequence is CASSVGGAEQFF. The CDR3 nucleotides are TGTGCCAGCAGCGTAGGTGGAGCTGAGCAGTTCTTC.

The chain is built from TRBV7-9 and TRBJ1-2; D not resolved. Between the trimmed V and J ends, which lost 3 bases and 5 bases, there was a span of 7 bases. Per germline, CDR1 SEHNR and CDR2 FQNEAQ (reference sequence). The CDR3 covers 12 residues. The CDR3: CASSFADYGYTF. The CDR3 nucleotides are TGTGCCAGCAGCTTCGCGGATTATGGCTACACCTTC.

J is TRBJ1-1 and V is TRBV10-3; 7 nucleotides match TRBD1. The J segment lost 1 base and the V segment lost 5 bases, leaving 7 bases of the junction unmatched. CDR1 and CDR2 (germline): ENHRY, SYGVKD. This CDR3 spans 15 amino acids. In DNA form, the CDR3 reads TGTGCCATCAGTATGAAGGGGGCAGGGAACACTGAAGCTTTCTTT. Amino acids: CAISMKGAGNTEAFF.

This clone occurred once. This chain links TRBV7-2 with TRBJ2-7; possible D gene TRBD2, 6 bases. V lost 3 bases, J lost 4 bases, and 13 bases lay in between. In germline, CDR1 is SGHTA, CDR2 FQGNSA. This CDR3 is built from 14 residues. The CDR3 sequence is CASSLYGAGYEQYF. In DNA, the CDR3 is TGTGCCAGCAGCTTGTACGGGGCGGGATACGAGCAGTACTTC.

This clone appeared once. The chain uses TRBV2 and TRBJ2-3, with 7 bases identical to TRBD2. Germline V gene data show CDR1 as SNHLY and CDR2 as FYNNEI. This CDR3 comprises 14 residues. Unmatched junction bases numbered 7, after V lost 3 bases and J lost 7 bases. The CDR3 reads CASSDSPGRNTQYF. The CDR3 bases are TGTGCCAGCAGTGACTCTCCCGGGAGGAATACGCAGTATTTT.

This chain connects TRBV11-2 to TRBJ1-1, with TRBD1 matching over 9 bases. Germline V gives CDR1 SGHAT, CDR2 FQNNGV. Trimming removed 3 bases from V and 1 base from J; junction bases left unmatched: 15. The CDR3 consists of 19 residues. This CDR3 is CASSFGVFTGGGQNTEAFF. CDR3 coding DNA: TGTGCCAGCAGCTTTGGGGTCTTTACAGGGGGCGGACAGAACACTGAAGCTTTCTTT. Complete variable domain (other parts from reference TRBV11-2 and TRBJ1-1): EAGVAQSPRYKIIEKRQSVAFWCNPISGHATLYWYQQILGQGPKLLIQFQNNGVVDDSQLPKDRFSAERLKGVDSTLKIQPAKLEDSAVYLCASSFGVFTGGGQNTEAFFGQGTRLTVV.

The J gene is TRBJ1-4, the V gene TRBV15; 9 nucleotides agree with TRBD1. The CDR3 is made up of 14 amino acids. Trimming took 3 bases from V and 10 from J; bases not matched to a gene: 6. Germline lookup yields CDR1 LNHNV and CDR2 YYDKDF (reference sequence). The CDR3 coding sequence is TGTGCCACCAGCAGGGACAGGGGAAGGGGAAAACTGTTTTTT. Its protein product is CATSRDRGRGKLFF.

The V gene is TRBV7-3, the J gene TRBJ2-3; 12 bases match TRBD2. V lost 5 bases and J lost 6; bases outside the gene matches: 3. CDR3 size: 14 residues. Germline V gene lookup returns CDR1 SGHTA and CDR2 FQGTGA. CDR3 nucleotides: TGTGCCAGCAGCCCTAGCGGGAGGGGGGATACGCAGTATTTT. The encoded protein is CASSPSGRGDTQYF.

The chain couples TRBV7-2 to TRBJ1-6; D gene uncertain. The V gene lost 4 bases and the J gene lost 5 bases, with 12 bases spanning the gap. The CDR3 length is 15 residues. CDR1 and CDR2 from the germline V gene are SGHTA and FQGNSA. CDR3 sequence reads: CASSSDGKDNSPLHF. The CDR3 DNA reads as TGTGCCAGCAGCTCCGACGGGAAAGATAATTCACCCCTCCACTTT.

CDR3 protein: CASSVGLVLDEQYF. The DNA of the CDR3 is TGTGCCAGCAGCGTCGGACTAGTCTTGGACGAGCAGTACTTC. The chain couples TRBV5-4 to TRBJ2-7, with 7 bases that match TRBD2. Germline V gives CDR1 SGHNT, CDR2 YYREEE (reference sequence). The trim removed 4 bases at V and 5 bases at J, leaving 9 bases unmatched. The CDR3 is 14 residues long.

The chain employs TRBV27 and TRBJ1-2, with D possibly TRBD1 on 6 matching bases. V was shortened by 0 bases and J by 0 bases, with 20 bases between the two germline ends. In germline, CDR1 is MNHEY, CDR2 SMNVEV (reference sequence). The length of the CDR3 is 19 residues. The CDR3 bases are TGTGCCAGCAGTTTATCGATGGGGGAGTGGGGGCTACCTAACTATGGCTACACCTTC. Translation gives CASSLSMGEWGLPNYGYTF.

This chain uses TRBV5-1 with TRBJ2-7; D is ambiguous. The germline V and J ends were trimmed by 0 bases and 2 bases, with 9 bases remaining between them. The length of the CDR3 is 14 residues. Germline CDR1 reads SGHRS; CDR2 reads YFSETQ. CDR3 sequence reads: CASSLVVPPYEQYF. Here the CDR3 DNA reads TGCGCCAGCAGCTTGGTAGTTCCTCCCTACGAGCAGTACTTC. Full variable domain (outside the CDR3, taken from reference TRBV5-1 and TRBJ2-7): KAGVTQTPRYLIKTRGQQVTLSCSPISGHRSVSWYQQTPGQGLQFLFEYFSETQRNKGNFPGRFSGRQFSNSRSEMNVSTLELGDSALYLCASSLVVPPYEQYFGPGTRLTVT.

The V and J genes are TRBV29-1 and TRBJ1-2; the D is unclear. Germline assignment: CDR1 SQVTM and CDR2 ANQGSEA. V lost 7 bases and J lost 4, with 13 bases in between. The CDR3 spans 12 residues. As DNA, the CDR3 is TGCAGCGCCCGACTCGAATCCTATGGCTACACCTTC. Residues: CSARLESYGYTF.

The gene calls are TRBV7-9 and TRBJ1-4; no reliable D call. Germline V gene sequence: CDR1 SEHNR, CDR2 FQNEAQ (reference sequence). Trimming took 10 bases from V and 8 from J, leaving 17 bases between them. The CDR3 runs 13 residues. The CDR3 loop reads CAIQEPGSEKLFF. CDR3 nucleotide sequence: TGTGCCATCCAAGAGCCGGGGTCAGAAAAACTGTTTTTT.

The chain combines TRBV9 with TRBJ2-2; 7 bases map to TRBD1. The CDR3 spans 15 residues. Germline V gene sequence: CDR1 SGDLS, CDR2 YYNGEE. V lost 4 bases, J lost 5 bases, and 8 bases stayed unmatched. DNA of the CDR3: TGTGCCAGCAGCTACGAGACAGGGCGAACCGGGGAGCTGTTTTTT. Protein sequence: CASSYETGRTGELFF.

The rearrangement joins TRBV9 to TRBJ1-2, with 7 bases matching TRBD1. J was trimmed by 1 base and V by 3 bases; bases with no gene match: 6. CDR3 length equals 15 residues. CDR1 and CDR2 from the germline V gene are SGDLS and YYNGEE. In DNA, the CDR3 is TGTGCCAGCAGCGCCCGGACAGGAAATAACTATGGCTACACCTTC. Its translation: CASSARTGNNYGYTF. Supplemented by reference TRBV9 and TRBJ1-2, the full variable domain reads DSGVTQTPKHLITATGQRVTLRCSPRSGDLSVYWYQQSLDQGLQFLIQYYNGEERAKGNILERFSAQQFPDLHSELNLSSLELGDSALYFCASSARTGNNYGYTFGSGTRLTVV.